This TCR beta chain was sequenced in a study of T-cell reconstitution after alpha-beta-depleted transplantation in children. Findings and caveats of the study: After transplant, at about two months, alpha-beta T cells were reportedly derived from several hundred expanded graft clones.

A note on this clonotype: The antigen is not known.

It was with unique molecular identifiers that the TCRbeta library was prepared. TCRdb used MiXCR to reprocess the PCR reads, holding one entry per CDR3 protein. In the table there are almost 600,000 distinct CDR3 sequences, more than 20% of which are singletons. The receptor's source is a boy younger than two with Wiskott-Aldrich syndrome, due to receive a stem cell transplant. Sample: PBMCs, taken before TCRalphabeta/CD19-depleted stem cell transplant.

The CDR3, as DNA: TGTGCCAGCAGTTCTTGGAGGAGGGAGAGCAATCAGCCCCAGCATTTT. Translated, it gives CASSSWRRESNQPQHF. The chain couples TRBV12-3 or TRBV12-4 to TRBJ1-5; no clear D. The V and J ends lost 4 bases and 1 base respectively, with 14 bases between them. CDR3 length: 16 residues.